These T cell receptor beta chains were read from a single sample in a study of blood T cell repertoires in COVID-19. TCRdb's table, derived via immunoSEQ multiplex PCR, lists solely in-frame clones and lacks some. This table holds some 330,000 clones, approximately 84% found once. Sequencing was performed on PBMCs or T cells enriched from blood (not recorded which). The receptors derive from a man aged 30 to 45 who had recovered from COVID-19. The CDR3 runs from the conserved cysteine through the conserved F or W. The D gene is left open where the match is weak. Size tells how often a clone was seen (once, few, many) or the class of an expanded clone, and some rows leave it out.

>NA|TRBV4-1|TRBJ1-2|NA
CASSQDAGNGYTF
TGCGCCAGCAGCCAAGATGCAGGGAATGGCTACACCTTC
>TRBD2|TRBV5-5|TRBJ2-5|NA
CASSLARLAGVETQYF
TGTGCCAGCAGCTTGGCCAGGCTAGCGGGAGTGGAGACCCAGTACTTC
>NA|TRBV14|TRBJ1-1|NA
CASSQDLGRWEAFF
TGTGCCAGCAGCCAAGATCTTGGCAGGTGGGAAGCTTTCTTT
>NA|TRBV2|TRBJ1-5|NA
CASREDYNQPQHF
TGTGCCAGCAGGGAGGACTATAATCAGCCCCAGCATTTT
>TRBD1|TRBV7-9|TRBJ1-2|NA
CASSLDTGTGVPRYTF
TGTGCCAGCAGCTTAGACACCGGGACAGGGGTCCCTCGCTACACCTTC
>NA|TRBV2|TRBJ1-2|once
CASRGSTVLYGYTF
TGTGCCAGCAGGGGTTCTACAGTACTCTATGGCTACACCTTC
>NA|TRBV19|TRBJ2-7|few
CASSTHRGRDSEQYF
TGTGCCAGTAGCACCCACAGAGGGCGCGATTCCGAGCAGTACTTC
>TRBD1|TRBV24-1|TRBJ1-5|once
CATSETGAPGNQPQHF
TGTGCCACCAGTGAGACAGGGGCACCGGGCAATCAGCCCCAGCATTTT
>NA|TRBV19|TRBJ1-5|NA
CASSNEAGTSRRRHQPQHF
TGTGCCAGTAGTAACGAAGCCGGGACATCAAGAAGGAGGCATCAGCCCCAGCATTTT
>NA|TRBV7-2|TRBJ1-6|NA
CASSLAPSQSPLHF
TGTGCCAGCAGCTTAGCGCCCAGTCAATCACCCCTCCACTTT
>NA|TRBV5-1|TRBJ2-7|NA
CASMLTGSSYEQYF
TGCGCCAGCATGTTAACAGGAAGCTCCTACGAGCAGTACTTC
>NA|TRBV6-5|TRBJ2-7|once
CASSPLAQTGNEQYF
TGTGCCAGCAGCCCACTAGCACAGACAGGGAACGAGCAGTACTTC
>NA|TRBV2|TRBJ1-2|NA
CASSVGNSGGGYTF
TGTGCCAGCAGTGTGGGGAATTCGGGGGGTGGCTACACCTTC
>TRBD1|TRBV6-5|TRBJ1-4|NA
CASSSDRGPNEKLFF
TGTGCCAGCAGTTCCGACAGGGGACCTAATGAAAAACTGTTTTTT
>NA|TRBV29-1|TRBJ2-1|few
CSWRQKYNEQFF
TGCAGCTGGCGACAAAAATACAATGAGCAGTTCTTC
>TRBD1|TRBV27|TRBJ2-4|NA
CASSLSTGNIQYF
TGTGCCAGCAGTTTATCGACAGGGAACATTCAGTACTTC
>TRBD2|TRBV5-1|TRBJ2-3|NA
CASSLGLAGATDTQYF
TGCGCCAGCAGCTTGGGTCTAGCGGGTGCCACAGATACGCAGTATTTT
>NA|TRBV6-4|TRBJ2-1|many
CASSDFERESDEQFF
TGTGCCAGCAGTGACTTCGAACGGGAGTCGGATGAGCAGTTCTTC
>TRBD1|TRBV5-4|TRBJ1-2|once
CASSLTGVGDYGYTF
TGTGCCAGCAGCTTAACAGGGGTAGGGGACTATGGCTACACCTTC
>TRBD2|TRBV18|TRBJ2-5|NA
CASSRTSGEETQYF
TGTGCCAGCTCACGGACTAGCGGGGAAGAGACCCAGTACTTC
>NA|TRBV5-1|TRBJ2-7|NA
CASRTGERYEQYF
TGCGCCAGCAGGACGGGAGAGAGGTACGAGCAGTACTTC
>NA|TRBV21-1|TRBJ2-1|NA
CASRDRGSGEQFF
TGTGCCAGCCGGGACAGGGGATCGGGTGAGCAGTTCTTC
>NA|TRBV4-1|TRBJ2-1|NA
CASSQGGTPYNEQFF
TGCGCCAGCAGCCAGGGGGGGACACCTTACAATGAGCAGTTCTTC
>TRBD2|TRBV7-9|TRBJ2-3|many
CASRATSGGADTQYF
TGTGCCAGCAGAGCCACTAGCGGGGGCGCAGATACGCAGTATTTT
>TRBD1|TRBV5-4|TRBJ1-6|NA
CASSKTGAGGSPLHF
TGTGCCAGCAGCAAGACAGGGGCTGGGGGATCACCCCTCCACTTT
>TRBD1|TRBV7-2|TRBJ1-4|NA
CASSLGRGSNEKLFF
TGTGCCAGCAGCTTGGGCAGGGGGTCTAATGAAAAACTGTTTTTT
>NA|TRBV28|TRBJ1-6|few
CASSSAGSYNSPLHF
TGTGCCAGCAGTTCCGCCGGCTCCTATAATTCACCCCTCCACTTT
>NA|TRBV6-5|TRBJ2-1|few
CASRGRSYNEQFF
TGTGCCAGCCGGGGAAGGTCCTACAATGAGCAGTTCTTC
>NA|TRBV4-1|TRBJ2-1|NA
CASSFGHPSQGEQFF
TGCGCCAGCAGTTTCGGACACCCCTCGCAGGGTGAGCAGTTCTTC
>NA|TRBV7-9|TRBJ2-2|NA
CASSPTTPGTNTGELFF
TGTGCCAGCAGTCCTACAACCCCGGGAACGAACACCGGGGAGCTGTTTTTT
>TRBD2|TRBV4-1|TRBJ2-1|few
CASSQDLGFSGGPRGEQFF
TGCGCCAGCAGCCAAGATCTGGGCTTTAGCGGGGGACCCAGGGGTGAGCAGTTCTTC
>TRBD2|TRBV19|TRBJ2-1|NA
CASSPLRGAWSSYNEQFF
TGTGCCAGTAGTCCCCTGCGGGGGGCTTGGAGCTCCTACAATGAGCAGTTCTTC
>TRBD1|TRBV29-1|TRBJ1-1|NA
CSAVTGGTMNTEAFF
TGCAGCGCCGTAACAGGGGGTACTATGAACACTGAAGCTTTCTTT
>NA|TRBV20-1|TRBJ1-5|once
CSASGGGAYSNQPQHF
TGCAGTGCTAGTGGAGGGGGAGCCTATAGCAATCAGCCCCAGCATTTT
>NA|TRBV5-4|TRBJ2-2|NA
CASRSVGNTGELFF
TGTGCCAGCAGATCTGTGGGCAACACCGGGGAGCTGTTTTTT
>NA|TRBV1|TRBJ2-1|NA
CTSSPRTSWIYNEQFF
TGCACCAGCAGCCCTCGGACTAGCTGGATTTACAATGAGCAGTTCTTC
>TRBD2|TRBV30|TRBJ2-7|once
CAWSVPGPSGRRYEQYF
TGTGCCTGGAGTGTACCGGGACCTAGCGGGAGGAGATACGAGCAGTACTTC
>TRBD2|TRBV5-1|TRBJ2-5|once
CASSLAGLAEWETQYF
TGCGCCAGCAGCTTGGCCGGACTAGCGGAATGGGAGACCCAGTACTTC
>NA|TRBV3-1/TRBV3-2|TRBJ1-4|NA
CASSIGGGDEKLFF
TGTGCCAGCAGCATAGGGGGGGGAGATGAAAAACTGTTTTTT
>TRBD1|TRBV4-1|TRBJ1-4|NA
CASSQPLSGTAEKLFF
TGCGCCAGCAGTCAACCCCTCTCCGGGACAGCTGAAAAACTGTTTTTT